A selection of T cell receptor beta chains follows, all from one sample in a study of T-cell reconstitution after alpha-beta-depleted transplantation in children. TCRdb re-called the PCR reads through MiXCR, storing one row per CDR3 protein. The sample yields hundreds of thousands of distinct CDR3 sequences, 8% to 11% seen once. This specimen was PBMCs from the stem cell graft donor, taken from the stem cell graft. The receptors stem from a human donor who donated a stem cell graft to a child with acute myeloid leukemia. Both conserved end residues are part of each CDR3. Fields, in order: clone size, D gene, V gene, J gene, CDR3 protein, CDR3 DNA. A D gene is named only where the DNA matches it firmly. Clone size is stated in some rows and not others, as once, few, many or a class when expanded.

clone size: many
D gene: TRBD2
V gene: TRBV2
J gene: TRBJ2-7
CDR3 protein: CASSEVRLAVYEQYF
CDR3 DNA: TGTGCCAGCAGTGAAGTCCGCCTAGCGGTCTACGAGCAGTACTTC

clone size: few
D gene: -
V gene: TRBV3-1
J gene: TRBJ2-5
CDR3 protein: CASSPRIQETQYF
CDR3 DNA: TGTGCCAGCAGCCCCCGAATACAAGAGACCCAGTACTTC

clone size: -
D gene: TRBD2
V gene: TRBV4-2
J gene: TRBJ2-5
CDR3 protein: CASSQDGAGGETQYF
CDR3 DNA: TGTGCCAGCAGCCAAGACGGGGCGGGAGGTGAGACCCAGTACTTC

clone size: many
D gene: TRBD2
V gene: TRBV14
J gene: TRBJ2-1
CDR3 protein: CASSAWTSEDNEQFF
CDR3 DNA: TGTGCCAGCAGCGCTTGGACTAGCGAGGACAATGAGCAGTTCTTC

clone size: -
D gene: TRBD2
V gene: TRBV11-2
J gene: TRBJ2-1
CDR3 protein: CASSLEAGGVPSIYNEQFF
CDR3 DNA: TGTGCCAGCAGCTTAGAGGCCGGGGGGGTTCCCTCCATCTACAATGAGCAGTTCTTC

clone size: many
D gene: TRBD1
V gene: TRBV6-1
J gene: TRBJ2-3
CDR3 protein: CASSVTGASTDTQYF
CDR3 DNA: TGTGCCAGCAGTGTAACAGGGGCAAGCACAGATACGCAGTATTTT

clone size: -
D gene: -
V gene: TRBV10-3
J gene: TRBJ2-7
CDR3 protein: CAIGRQGRGSYEQYF
CDR3 DNA: TGTGCCATCGGGAGGCAGGGACGGGGCTCCTACGAGCAGTACTTC

clone size: -
D gene: TRBD1
V gene: TRBV29-1
J gene: TRBJ2-1
CDR3 protein: CSPTRGPDEQFF
CDR3 DNA: TGCAGCCCGACAAGGGGGCCGGATGAGCAGTTCTTC

clone size: few
D gene: -
V gene: TRBV4-2
J gene: TRBJ2-7
CDR3 protein: CASSQDLRTGYEQYF
CDR3 DNA: TGTGCCAGCAGCCAAGATCTTAGGACGGGGTACGAGCAGTACTTC

clone size: -
D gene: -
V gene: TRBV7-2
J gene: TRBJ1-3
CDR3 protein: CAAQGPGNTIYF
CDR3 DNA: TGTGCCGCCCAAGGTCCTGGAAACACCATATATTTT

clone size: many
D gene: -
V gene: TRBV20-1
J gene: TRBJ1-1
CDR3 protein: CSARAPGVMNTEAFF
CDR3 DNA: TGCAGTGCTAGAGCCCCGGGAGTAATGAACACTGAAGCTTTCTTT